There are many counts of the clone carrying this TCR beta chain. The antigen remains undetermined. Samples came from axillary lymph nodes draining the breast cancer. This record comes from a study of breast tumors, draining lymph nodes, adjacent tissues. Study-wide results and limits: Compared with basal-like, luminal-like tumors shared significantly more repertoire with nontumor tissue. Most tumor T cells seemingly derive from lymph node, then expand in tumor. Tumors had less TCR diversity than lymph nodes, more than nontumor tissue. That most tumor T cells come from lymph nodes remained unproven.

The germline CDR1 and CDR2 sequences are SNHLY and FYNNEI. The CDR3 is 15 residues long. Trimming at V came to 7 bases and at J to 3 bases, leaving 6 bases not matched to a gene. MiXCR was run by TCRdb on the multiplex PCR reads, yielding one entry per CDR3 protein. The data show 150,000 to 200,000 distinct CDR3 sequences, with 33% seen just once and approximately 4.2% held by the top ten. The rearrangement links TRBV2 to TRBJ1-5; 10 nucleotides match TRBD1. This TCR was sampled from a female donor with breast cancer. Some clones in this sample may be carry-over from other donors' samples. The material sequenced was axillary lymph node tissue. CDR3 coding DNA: TGTGCCAGCAAACCTGGGACAGGGGTCAATCAGCCCCAGCATTTT. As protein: CASKPGTGVNQPQHF.